This paragraph reports one T cell receptor (beta chain). The antigen it recognizes is unknown. No base qualities exist here, and no much larger clone lies one base off it. Per the germline V gene, SNHLY is the CDR1 and FYNNEI is the CDR2. V loses 2 bases of germline sequence and J loses 3 bases, and the interval between the two ends is 8 bases. The cysteine opens and the phenylalanine closes a CDR3 of 14 amino acids. This entry keeps only the CDR3 DNA: 42 bases, framed from base 1. Only healthy Caucasian donors were included. Three pairs of female monozygotic twins, all aged roughly 18 to 30 years, made up the twin cohort. The RNA used for TCR libraries was isolated from peripheral blood mononuclear cells. The sample originates from a study of identical twins (dated by TCRdb to about 2016). At the level of the whole study: TCR alpha and beta repertoires from monozygotic twins, unrelated adults of various ages and cord blood were deep-sequenced to test whether fetal clonotypes persist. To rule out contamination, replicate twin experiments were performed at different times with different library preparation protocols.

General conclusions and limits of the study: Because the same donors could not be followed over many years, conclusions were based on cross-sectional statistical analysis. Invariant T cells such as MAIT and iNKT could partly confound zero-insertion analyses, though diverse VJ usage argued against this for most clonotypes. In beta out-of-frame sequences, excess twin sharing was weaker, because having fewer shared sequences lowered the signal-to-noise ratio. Abundant cord blood beta clonotypes had fewer insertions, young adult naive repertoires showed a similar but weaker trend, and memory repertoires showed no such trend. In monozygotic twins, out-of-frame TCR alpha sharing was systematically underestimated by recombination models, although the models agreed with sharing between unrelated individuals. Compared with coincidental sharing between unrelated individuals, out-of-frame TCR alpha sequences shared between twins had an excess of sequences with low generation probability.

Library prep was done by 5' RACE. This sample was sequenced with an Illumina HiSeq 2000. A universal primer binding site was introduced by template switching, and a unique molecular identifier was present in the final cDNA, enabling accurate counting of TCR cDNA molecules. Specific primers in the conserved constant-segment region were used to synthesize first-strand cDNA for TCR alpha and beta chains. To control for contamination, each cDNA library was double barcoded with a SMART-Mk sample barcode plus Illumina barcodes. Two successive PCR steps introduced TruSeq adapter sequences along with Illumina sample barcodes. TCR alpha and beta cDNA libraries were sequenced on the Illumina HiSeq platform with custom primers. The original pipeline was this. Unique molecular identifiers were extracted from raw reads with MiGEC, and CDR3 positions were determined with MiXCR. For each individual, recombination models were inferred using an EM algorithm with the repgenHMM and IGoR tools. Shared clonotype analysis was performed with the tcR package in R, normalizing sharing by the product of cloneset sizes. To study raw recombination without the effects of thymic and clonal selection, out-of-frame nonproductive sequences were analyzed. TCRdb's own reprocessing of the public reads used fastp at Q25 and MiXCR and kept productive beta chains. Rows with one shared CDR3 protein collapse into an entry with the most common genes and DNA. It is TCRdb's table, rather than the study itself, that gives the V and J calls and clone size. Across this sample there are about 720,000 distinct CDR3 sequences, with about 9.4% seen only once. Around 0.95% of the sample goes to the ten largest clones.

The same specimen was also included in a second study, on yellow fever vaccine responses in identical twins. That second report states: According to the authors, in identical twins the way T cells responded to vaccination appeared partly convergent and partly personalized. In the study, vaccine-responding T cell clones were precisely tracked in identical twins.

Sequenced material: PBMCs. The chain couples TRBV2 to TRBJ1-5; a confident D gene designation cannot be given. This clonotype originated in a woman between 18 and 29 years old in good health. DNA sequence: TGTGCCAGCAGTGAAATGGTGTCCAATCAGCCCCAGCATTTT. Its protein reads: CASSEMVSNQPQHF.